A single sample gave rise to the 21 T cell receptor beta chains below, sequenced in a study of blood T cell repertoires in COVID-19 (dated by TCRdb to 2018 to 2021). The library relied on the immunoSEQ multiplex PCR assay. In TCRdb, the immuneACCESS table is reduced to in-frame sequences with V and J assigned. These tables do not hold every clone; where another copy was compared, an unresolved V gene accounts for under half, and the others remain unexplained. This sample gives approximately 190,000 clones in total; approximately 82% of them show up just once. Approximately 7.2% of the sample belongs to the ten largest clones. The sample taken for sequencing was peripheral blood. The receptors here all came from a human donor with acute or convalescent COVID-19. The donor label of this sample is uncertain.

This clone occurred a few times. The J gene is TRBJ2-3, the V gene TRBV6-5; D possibly corresponds to TRBD1 (6 bases). Germline V gene lookup returns CDR1 MNHEY and CDR2 SVGAGI. This CDR3 contains 14 residues. Trimming removed 7 bases from V and 3 bases from J, with 14 bases in between. As DNA, the CDR3 is TGTGCCAGCACCCTAAGACAGGCAACAGATACGCAGTATTTT. Encoded protein: CASTLRQATDTQYF.

This chain links TRBV5-4 with TRBJ2-7; TRBD1 agrees at 11 bases. There are 15 residues in the CDR3. V was pared by 0 bases and J by 3 bases, with 2 bases of the junction left unmatched. CDR1 and CDR2 (germline): SGHNT, YYREEE (reference sequence). The CDR3 loop is CASSLAGQGDYEQYF. CDR3 bases: TGTGCCAGCAGCTTGGCGGGACAGGGGGACTACGAGCAGTACTTC. The complete variable domain, with remaining parts taken from reference TRBV5-4 and TRBJ2-7, reads ETGVTQSPTHLIKTRGQQVTLRCSSQSGHNTVSWYQQALGQGPQFIFQYYREEENGRGNFPPRFSGLQFPNYSSELNVNALELDDSALYLCASSLAGQGDYEQYFGPGTRLTVT.

The rearrangement links TRBV6-2 or TRBV6-3 to TRBJ2-1, with 9 bases identical to TRBD1. The length of the CDR3 is 15 residues. V lost 4 bases to trimming and J lost 8 bases; unmatched junction nucleotides: 9. CDR1 and CDR2 (germline): MNHEY, SVGEGT. The chain's CDR3 is CASSSTGGGRHEQFF. DNA of the CDR3: TGTGCCAGCAGTTCGACAGGGGGGGGAAGGCATGAGCAGTTCTTC.

The chain has TRBV5-4 and TRBJ1-2; D remains unclear. Per germline, CDR1 SGHNT and CDR2 YYREEE (reference sequence). Trimming shortened V by 0 bases and J by 3 bases, and 12 bases separated the two germline ends. The CDR3 has 15 residues. The CDR3 DNA sequence: TGTGCCAGCAGCTTGGGCCCCGGGTTGGACTATGGCTACACCTTC. It translates to CASSLGPGLDYGYTF. The whole variable domain, filled in from reference TRBV5-4 and TRBJ1-2, reads ETGVTQSPTHLIKTRGQQVTLRCSSQSGHNTVSWYQQALGQGPQFIFQYYREEENGRGNFPPRFSGLQFPNYSSELNVNALELDDSALYLCASSLGPGLDYGYTFGSGTRLTVV.

The V and J genes are TRBV7-2 and TRBJ2-7; TRBD2 agrees at 9 bases. This CDR3 spans 15 amino acids. CDR1 is SGHTA, CDR2 FQGNSA, per germline. The V and J ends lost 6 bases and 1 base, in that order; junction bases with no gene match: 7. CDR3 DNA sequence: TGTGCCAGCAGTTCGAGCGGGAGGAGTTCCTACGAGCAGTACTTC. It translates to CASSSSGRSSYEQYF.

The rearrangement uses TRBV24-1 and TRBJ1-1; 9 nucleotides match TRBD1. V shed 8 bases, J shed 2 bases, and the junction held 2 bases outside the gene matches. The CDR3 contains 13 residues. Germline assignment: CDR1 KGHDR and CDR2 SFDVKD. The CDR3 bases are TGTGCCACCATGGACAGGGGTAACACTGAAGCTTTCTTT. It yields the protein CATMDRGNTEAFF.

This chain joins TRBV6-5 and TRBJ1-1; TRBD1 might be the D (5 bases). The CDR3 is 15 residues long. The V end was cut by 2 bases, the J end by 0 bases, with 10 bases between. Per germline, CDR1 MNHEY and CDR2 SVGAGI. The CDR3 is CASSYAGTVNTEAFF. CDR3 in DNA: TGTGCCAGCAGTTACGCGGGGACGGTGAACACTGAAGCTTTCTTT.

The chain has TRBV7-6 and TRBJ1-1, with 9 bases lining up with TRBD1. Trimming took 5 bases from V and 5 from J; bases not matched to a gene: 12. Germline-derived CDR1 and CDR2 are SGHVS and FNYEAQ. There are 16 residues in the CDR3. CDR3 amino acids: CASSATGGAGHTEAFF. The CDR3 nucleotides are TGTGCCAGCAGCGCCACAGGGGGCGCAGGGCATACTGAAGCTTTCTTT.

The chain has TRBV6-4 and TRBJ1-5; 7 nucleotides line up with TRBD1. J gave up 9 bases and V 4 bases, and 6 bases lay outside the gene matches. The CDR3 runs 13 residues. Germline assignment: CDR1 MRHNA and CDR2 SNTAGT. CDR3 amino acids: CASSVTGWGPQHF. The DNA for the CDR3 is TGTGCCAGCAGTGTGACAGGGTGGGGGCCCCAGCATTTT.

This clone has only a few counts. The chain couples TRBV19 to TRBJ2-1; TRBD2 matches at 9 bases. Germline V lookup: CDR1 LNHDA, CDR2 SQIVND (reference sequence). Germline trimming cut 3 bases from V and 6 bases from J; bases unmatched to any gene: 6. This CDR3 region has 15 residues. CDR3 in amino acids: CASSMVTSGLNEQFF. The DNA for the CDR3 is TGTGCCAGTAGTATGGTTACTAGCGGGCTCAATGAGCAGTTCTTC.

This clone was found a few times. The chain carries TRBV7-9 and TRBJ1-2; D might be TRBD1 (6 bases). This CDR3 has 16 amino acids. CDR1 and CDR2 (germline): SEHNR, FQNEAQ (reference sequence). Trimming took off 4 bases at V and 4 bases at J, with 19 bases between the two ends. CDR3 coding DNA: TGTGCCAGCAGCTACCGGTCAGGGGCTTTCTTCTATGGCTACACCTTC. Its protein product is CASSYRSGAFFYGYTF.

This clone was seen repeatedly, ten times or more. This chain joins TRBV2 and TRBJ2-2, with 10 bases identical to TRBD1. The CDR3 is 15 amino acids. The germline gives CDR1 SNHLY, CDR2 FYNNEI. V lost 9 bases and J lost 4; bases outside the gene matches: 8. CDR3 bases: TGTGCCAGGGACAGGGGGTCCGCGGGCACCGGGGAGCTGTTTTTT. Its translation is CARDRGSAGTGELFF.

This chain joins TRBV25-1 and TRBJ1-1, with 9 bases lining up with TRBD1. The CDR3 has 12 residues. Germline V lookup: CDR1 MGHDK, CDR2 SYGVNS. Germline trimming cut 6 bases from V and 7 bases from J; bases unmatched to any gene: 3. CDR3 sequence: CASRKGQGEAFF. In nucleotides, the CDR3 is TGTGCCAGCAGGAAGGGACAGGGTGAAGCTTTCTTT.

In this sample, this clone turned up a few times. This specimen includes other DNA sequences encoding the same CDR3. The chain joins TRBV19 to TRBJ1-1; TRBD1 matches at 7 bases. This CDR3 has 14 amino acids. The V gene's germline CDR1 is LNHDA and CDR2 SQIVND (reference sequence). Unmatched junction bases numbered 4, after V lost 1 base and J lost 5 bases. The CDR3 sequence: CASSIGQGWTEAFF. The CDR3 nucleotides read TGTGCCAGTAGTATAGGACAGGGTTGGACTGAAGCTTTCTTT.

The sample holds many counts of this clone. The chain joins TRBV27 to TRBJ2-7; D call uncertain. The germline CDR1 and CDR2 sequences are MNHEY and SMNVEV (reference sequence). The length of the CDR3 is 14 residues. V lost 2 bases to trimming and J lost 5 bases, with 13 bases between them. CDR3 protein: CASSLPASQNEQYF. CDR3 bases: TGTGCCAGCAGTTTACCGGCTAGTCAAAACGAGCAGTACTTC.

This clone was found a few times. The chain employs TRBV5-1 and TRBJ1-2; 7 bases map to TRBD1. Germline CDR1 is SGHRS and CDR2 is YFSETQ. The CDR3 length is 15 residues. V was pared by 0 bases and J by 4 bases, with 6 bases of the junction left unmatched. The DNA of the CDR3 is TGCGCCAGCAGCTTGGAAACAGGGGACTTCTATGGCTACACCTTC. It codes for CASSLETGDFYGYTF.

Points on this clone: This sample also contains other DNA sequences that code for the same CDR3. The chain has TRBV5-1 and TRBJ2-5; D is uncertain. Germline V gene data show CDR1 as SGHRS and CDR2 as YFSETQ. V lost 5 bases to trimming and J lost 2 bases, with 7 bases between them. The CDR3 covers 12 residues. CDR3 amino acids: CASRESQETQYF. Written as DNA, the CDR3 is TGCGCCAGCAGGGAGTCGCAAGAGACCCAGTACTTC.

The chain recombines TRBV19 with TRBJ1-5, with D perhaps matching TRBD1 (5 bases). This CDR3 is 14 amino acids long. V shed 8 bases and J shed 4 bases, with 15 bases lying between them. Germline-derived CDR1 and CDR2 are LNHDA and SQIVND (reference sequence). CDR3 sequence (DNA): TGTGCCAGTTTGTCTCAGGGAAATAATCAGCCCCAGCATTTT. It translates to CASLSQGNNQPQHF.

This clone was counted between two and nine times. The rearrangement joins TRBV18 to TRBJ1-1; D is unresolved. There are 14 residues in the CDR3. Germline-derived CDR1 and CDR2 are KGHSH and LQKENI. Trimming removed 3 bases from V and 2 bases from J, with 10 bases in between. The CDR3 nucleotides are TGTGCCAGCTCACCGTTCGAGGAAAACACTGAAGCTTTCTTT. It yields the protein CASSPFEENTEAFF.

The rearrangement joins TRBV18 to TRBJ2-7, with a possible D match to TRBD1 (5 bases). Trimming took 3 bases from V and 0 from J, leaving 12 bases between them. Germline values: CDR1 KGHSH, CDR2 LQKENI. The CDR3 extends over 15 amino acids. The CDR3 bases are TGTGCCAGCTCACCCACGGACAAAAGCTCCTACGAGCAGTACTTC. It yields the protein CASSPTDKSSYEQYF.

In this sample, this clone turned up once. The CDR3 DNA is TGCGCCAGCAGCCACCCCGGACAGAACACTGAAGCTTTCTTT. Translated, it gives CASSHPGQNTEAFF. The V gene is TRBV4-1, the J gene TRBJ1-1, with D possibly TRBD1 on 5 matching bases. The ends were cut back, 3 bases at V and 1 base at J, with 9 bases in the middle. The CDR3 totals 14 residues. The germline V gene encodes CDR1 MGHRA and CDR2 YSYEKL.